This passage covers 9 T cell receptor beta chains from one sample sequenced in a study of CD8 T cells in Susac syndrome. Reverse transcription of roughly 0.45 to 1 ug RNA was carried out with random hexamers. TCRdb called the immunoSEQ multiplex PCR reads again in MiXCR, with one record for every CDR3 protein. This table has 140,000 or so distinct CDR3 sequences, 90% to 97% appearing once. Sequenced: CD4+ T cells from PBMCs. These receptors originate from a human donor with Susac syndrome.

The rearrangement joins TRBV27 to TRBJ1-6; D call uncertain. CDR1 is MNHEY and CDR2 is SMNVEV in the germline V gene (reference sequence). The CDR3 totals 13 residues. Deletions cut 3 bases from V and 4 bases from J, with 4 bases between. For the CDR3, the DNA is TGTGCCAGCAGTTTCCAGTATAATTCACCCCTCCACTTT. Translation: CASSFQYNSPLHF.

The J gene is TRBJ1-2, the V gene TRBV6-1; TRBD1 aligns across 8 bases. CDR3 size: 17 residues. V lost 6 bases to trimming and J lost 0 bases; unmatched junction nucleotides: 12. Germline CDR1 is MNHNS and CDR2 is SASEGT. This chain's CDR3 is CASRSTTGGPANYGYTF. Here the CDR3 DNA reads TGTGCCAGCAGATCAACTACAGGGGGACCGGCTAACTATGGCTACACCTTC.

The CDR3 loop reads CASSQVLGLAVVEQYF. The CDR3 nucleotides read TGCGCCAGCAGCCAAGTCCTGGGACTAGCGGTGGTCGAGCAGTACTTC. This rearrangement joins TRBV4-1 to TRBJ2-7; TRBD2 aligns across 11 bases. CDR1 and CDR2 from the germline V gene are MGHRA and YSYEKL. The junction had 8 bases not matched to a gene; V was cut back by 1 base and J by 6 bases. The CDR3 spans 16 residues.

The chain recombines TRBV7-9 with TRBJ2-2; D remains unclear. This CDR3 spans 13 amino acids. V was shortened by 3 bases and J by 6 bases, with 8 bases between the two germline ends. Germline CDR1 reads SEHNR; CDR2 reads FQNEAQ (reference sequence). CDR3 region: CASSFRSPGELFF. In nucleotides, the CDR3 is TGTGCCAGCAGCTTCAGGTCGCCCGGGGAGCTGTTTTTT.

This clonotype was detected once. The V call is TRBV4-2, the J call TRBJ2-2, with D unclear. The germline gives CDR1 LGHNA, CDR2 YNFKEQ. Trimming took off 0 bases at V and 1 base at J, with 15 bases between the two ends. This CDR3 is 18 amino acids long. In nucleotides, the CDR3 is TGTGCCAGCAGCCAAGACGAAATAAGGACCGTGAACACCGGGGAGCTGTTTTTT. Protein product: CASSQDEIRTVNTGELFF.

About this clonotype itself: At one end the junction does not follow the germline gene, possibly because of a read error. V usage is TRBV3-1 and J usage is TRBJ2-2; the D is unclear. CDR1 and CDR2 from the germline V gene are LGHDT and YNNKEL (reference sequence). This CDR3 spans 12 amino acids. The CDR3 loop reads CAGSQATGELFF. CDR3 nucleotides: TGTGCCGGCAGCCAGGCAACCGGGGAGCTGTTTTTT.

In DNA form, the CDR3 reads TGCGCCAGCAGCTTGGACCTAGCGGGAGCTTATGAGCAGTTCTTC. It is translated as CASSLDLAGAYEQFF. The chain combines TRBV5-1 with TRBJ2-1, with 10 bases lining up with TRBD2. CDR1 and CDR2 (germline): SGHRS, YFSETQ. This CDR3 has 15 amino acids. After removal of 0 bases from V and 8 bases from J, the junction contained 5 bases not matched to a gene.

This clonotype was counted once. The V gene is TRBV29-1, the J gene TRBJ2-7; TRBD2 aligns across 9 bases. This CDR3 contains 15 residues. Germline V gene lookup returns CDR1 SQVTM and CDR2 ANQGSEA. Trimming at V came to 7 bases and at J to 6 bases, leaving 16 bases not matched to a gene. CDR3 in amino acids: CSASQKGGLAGEQYF. The DNA for the CDR3 is TGCAGCGCCTCCCAAAAAGGGGGACTAGCAGGCGAGCAGTACTTC.

This clonotype was found once. The chain is built from TRBV7-9 and TRBJ2-6, with TRBD1 as a possible D gene (5 bases). This CDR3 spans 14 amino acids. The V and J ends lost 7 bases and 0 bases respectively, with 7 bases between them. The V gene's germline CDR1 is SEHNR and CDR2 FQNEAQ (reference sequence). The CDR3 DNA is TGTGCCAGCATAACAGGCTCTGGGGCCAACGTCCTGACTTTC. Amino acids: CASITGSGANVLTF. Full variable domain (missing parts from reference TRBV7-9 and TRBJ2-6): DTGVSQNPRHKITKRGQNVTFRCDPISEHNRLYWYRQTLGQGPEFLTYFQNEAQLEKSRLLSDRFSAERPKGSFSTLEIQRTEQGDSAMYLCASITGSGANVLTFGAGSRLTVL.